The sequence of this T cell receptor (beta chain) was determined in a study of cytotoxic CD8 clonotypes in ibrutinib-treated CLL. CDR1 and CDR2 (germline): WNHNN, SYGVQD (reference sequence). V was pared by 0 bases and J by 13 bases, with 13 bases between. The CDR3 has 13 amino acids. Method: immunoSEQ multiplex PCR; TCRdb's copy keeps in-frame clones and lacks some. The sample shows about 130,000 clones, approximately 80% of them seen only once. The chain employs TRBV10-1 and TRBJ2-1; the D gene is possibly TRBD2 (5 bases). This specimen consisted of PBMCs, obtained after 24 months of ibrutinib treatment. This clonotype was obtained from a human donor with chronic lymphocytic leukemia. DNA of the CDR3: TGCGCCAGCAGTGAGTCGAATCTCGAGGGACAGTTCTTC. It is translated as CASSESNLEGQFF.